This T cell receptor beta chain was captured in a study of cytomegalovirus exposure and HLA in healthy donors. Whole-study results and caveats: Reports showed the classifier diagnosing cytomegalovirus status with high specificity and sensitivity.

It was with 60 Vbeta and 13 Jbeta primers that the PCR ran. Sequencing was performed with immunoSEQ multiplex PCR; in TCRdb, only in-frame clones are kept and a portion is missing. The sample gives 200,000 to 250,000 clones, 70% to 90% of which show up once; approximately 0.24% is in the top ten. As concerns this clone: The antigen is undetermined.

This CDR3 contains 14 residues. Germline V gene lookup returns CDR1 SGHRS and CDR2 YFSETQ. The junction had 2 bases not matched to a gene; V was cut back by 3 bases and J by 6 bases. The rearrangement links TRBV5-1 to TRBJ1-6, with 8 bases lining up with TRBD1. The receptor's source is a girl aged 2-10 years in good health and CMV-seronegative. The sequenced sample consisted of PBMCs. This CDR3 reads CASSYTGGNSPLHF. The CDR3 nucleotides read TGCGCCAGCAGCTACACAGGGGGTAATTCACCCCTCCACTTT.